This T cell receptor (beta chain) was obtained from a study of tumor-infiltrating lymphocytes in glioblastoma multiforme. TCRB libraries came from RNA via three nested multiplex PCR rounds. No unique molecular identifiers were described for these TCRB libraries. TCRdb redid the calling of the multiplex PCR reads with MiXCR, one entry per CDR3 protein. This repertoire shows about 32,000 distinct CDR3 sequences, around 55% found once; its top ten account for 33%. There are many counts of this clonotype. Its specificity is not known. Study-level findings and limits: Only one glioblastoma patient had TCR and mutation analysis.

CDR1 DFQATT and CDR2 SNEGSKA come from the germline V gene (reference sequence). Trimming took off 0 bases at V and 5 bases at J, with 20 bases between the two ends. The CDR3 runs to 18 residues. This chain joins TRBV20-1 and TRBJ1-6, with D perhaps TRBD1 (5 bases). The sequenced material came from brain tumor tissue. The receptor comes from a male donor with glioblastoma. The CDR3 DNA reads TGCAGTGCTAGAGATCACTCCTCCGGGACCTGGGATAATTCACCCCTCCACTTT. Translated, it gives CSARDHSSGTWDNSPLHF.